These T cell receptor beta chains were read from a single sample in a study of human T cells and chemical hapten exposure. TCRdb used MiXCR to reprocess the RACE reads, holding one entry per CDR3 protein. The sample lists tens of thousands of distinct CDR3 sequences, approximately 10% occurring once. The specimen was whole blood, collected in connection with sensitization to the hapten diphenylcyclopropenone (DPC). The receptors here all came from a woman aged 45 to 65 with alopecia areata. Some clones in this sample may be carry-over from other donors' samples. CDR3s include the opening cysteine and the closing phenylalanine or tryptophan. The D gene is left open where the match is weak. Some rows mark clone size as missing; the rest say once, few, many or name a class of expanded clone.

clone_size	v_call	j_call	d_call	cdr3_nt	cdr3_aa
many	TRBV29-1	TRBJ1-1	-	TGCAGCGTTGTAAGGAACACTGAAGCTTTCTTT	CSVVRNTEAFF
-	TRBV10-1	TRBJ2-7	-	TGCGCCAGCAGTGATCAGAGCTCCTACGAGCAGTACTTC	CASSDQSSYEQYF
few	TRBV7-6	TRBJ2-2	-	TGTGCCAGCAGCTTAGTTAGCTCTGTCGGGGGGCTAATGACCGGGGAGCTGTTTTTT	CASSLVSSVGGLMTGELFF
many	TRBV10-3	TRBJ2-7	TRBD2	TGTGCCATCAGTGAGGGGTTGAGCGGGAGCAGTTCCTACGAGCAGTACTTC	CAISEGLSGSSSYEQYF
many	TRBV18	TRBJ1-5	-	TGTGCCAGCTCACCGGAACAGAATAGCAATCAGCCCCAGCATTTT	CASSPEQNSNQPQHF
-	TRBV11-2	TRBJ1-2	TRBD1	TGTGCCAGCAGCCCAACATATACAGGGGGCGATGGCTACACCTTC	CASSPTYTGGDGYTF
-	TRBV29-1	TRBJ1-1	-	TGCAGCGTGCTCGGGACTGGGGGCACTGAAGCTTTCTTT	CSVLGTGGTEAFF
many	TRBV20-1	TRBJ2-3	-	TGCAGTGCTAGACACAGGGCCGTCACAGATACGCAGTATTTT	CSARHRAVTDTQYF
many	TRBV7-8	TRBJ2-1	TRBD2	TGTGCCAGCAGCCCCGGGACTAGCGGGACGACTCGCTACAATGAGCAGTTCTTC	CASSPGTSGTTRYNEQFF
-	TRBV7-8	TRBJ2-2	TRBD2	TGTGCCAGCAGTGGACTAGCGAGGAACACCGGGGAGCTGTTTTTT	CASSGLARNTGELFF
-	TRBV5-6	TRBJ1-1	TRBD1	TGTGCCAGCGGCCAAGACAGGGAGTACACTGAAGCTTTCTTT	CASGQDREYTEAFF
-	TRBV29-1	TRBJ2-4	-	TGCAGCGCTTTGCTTACGGCCAAAAACATTCAGTACTTC	CSALLTAKNIQYF
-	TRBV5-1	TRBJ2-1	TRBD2	TGCGCCAGCAGCTTGATTCTAGCGGGAGGCTTCTCCTACAATGAGCAGTTCTTC	CASSLILAGGFSYNEQFF
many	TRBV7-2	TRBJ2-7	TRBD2	TGTGCCAGCAGCACCCAAGGCGGGAGACCCTACGAGCAGTACTTC	CASSTQGGRPYEQYF
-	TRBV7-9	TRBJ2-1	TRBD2	TGTGTCAGCAGCTTATTTAGAATCTCCGGGACTAGCGGGATCGGGCAGTTCTTC	CVSSLFRISGTSGIGQFF
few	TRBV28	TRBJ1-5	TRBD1	TGTGCCAGCAGTGTCAGACAGGGGGCGGTTCAGCCCCAGCATTTT	CASSVRQGAVQPQHF
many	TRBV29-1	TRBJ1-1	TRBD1	TGCAGCGGGGGACAGGGTACCGTTGGCACTGAAGCTTTCTTT	CSGGQGTVGTEAFF
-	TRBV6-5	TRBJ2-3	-	TGTGCCAGCAGGTACACAGATACGCAGTATTTT	CASRYTDTQYF
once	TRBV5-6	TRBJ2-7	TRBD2	TGTGCCAGCAGCGACGGGACTAGTATATACGAGCAGTACTTC	CASSDGTSIYEQYF
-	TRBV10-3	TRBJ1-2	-	TGTGCCATCAGTGAGGTCAGGGCATATGGCTACACCTTC	CAISEVRAYGYTF
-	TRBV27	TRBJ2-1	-	TGTGCCAGCAGTCACCGACTAGGGGTGAATGAGCAGTTCTTC	CASSHRLGVNEQFF
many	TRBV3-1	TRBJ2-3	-	TGTGCCAGCAGCCTCGGAATGTTCGATACGCAGTATTTT	CASSLGMFDTQYF
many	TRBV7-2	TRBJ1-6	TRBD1	TGTGCCAGCAGTCGAAAAACCGGGACAGATAATTCACCCCTCCACTTT	CASSRKTGTDNSPLHF
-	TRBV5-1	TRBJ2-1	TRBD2	TGCGCCAGCAGCTTGGAACTAGCGGGAGGCAATGAGCAGTTCTTC	CASSLELAGGNEQFF
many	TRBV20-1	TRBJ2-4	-	TGCAGTGCTAGGGTCGTTGTGGGCAAAAACATTCAGTACTTC	CSARVVVGKNIQYF
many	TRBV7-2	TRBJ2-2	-	TGTGCCAGCAGCTTAAGGAGGACCATAAACACCGGGGAGCTGTTTTTT	CASSLRRTINTGELFF
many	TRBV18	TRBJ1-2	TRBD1	TGTGCCAGCTCACCAGATTTGACAGGGGATTATGGCTACACCTTC	CASSPDLTGDYGYTF
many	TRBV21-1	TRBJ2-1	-	TGTGCCAGCGGGCTAGCGGGAGATGAGCAGTTCTTC	CASGLAGDEQFF
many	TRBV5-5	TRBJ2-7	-	TGTGCCAGCAGCTTGCAGGGGTACGAGCAGTACTTC	CASSLQGYEQYF
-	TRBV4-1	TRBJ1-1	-	TGCGCCAGCAGCCTCCTGGGGAGGGGAGGCACTGAAGCTTTCTTT	CASSLLGRGGTEAFF
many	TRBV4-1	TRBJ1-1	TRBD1	TGCGCCAGCAGCCACGGACAGGGTGCTTTCTCTGAAGCTTTCTTT	CASSHGQGAFSEAFF
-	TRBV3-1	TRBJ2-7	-	TGTGCCAGCAGCCAAGCCCACCGTTTCAGGGAAACCTACGAGCAGTACTTC	CASSQAHRFRETYEQYF
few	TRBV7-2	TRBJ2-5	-	TGTGCCAGCAGCTTCGGTTCAGGGGAAGAGACCCAGTACTTC	CASSFGSGEETQYF
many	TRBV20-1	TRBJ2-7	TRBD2	TGCAGTGCTAGACCGGGACTAAGCTCCTACGAGCAGTACTTC	CSARPGLSSYEQYF
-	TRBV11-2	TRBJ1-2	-	TGTGCCAGCAGCTTAGCTGCTAACTATGGCTACACCTTC	CASSLAANYGYTF
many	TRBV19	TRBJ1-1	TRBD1	TGTGCCAGTAGCCCTAGACAGGGGGCGGGTGAAGCTTTCTTT	CASSPRQGAGEAFF
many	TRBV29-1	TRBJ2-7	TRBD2	TGCAGCGTTCGGACTAGCGAGTACGAGCAGTACTTC	CSVRTSEYEQYF
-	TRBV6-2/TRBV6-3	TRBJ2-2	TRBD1	TGTGCCAGCAGTCTCCGACAGGGCCCCACCGGGGAGCTGTTTTTT	CASSLRQGPTGELFF